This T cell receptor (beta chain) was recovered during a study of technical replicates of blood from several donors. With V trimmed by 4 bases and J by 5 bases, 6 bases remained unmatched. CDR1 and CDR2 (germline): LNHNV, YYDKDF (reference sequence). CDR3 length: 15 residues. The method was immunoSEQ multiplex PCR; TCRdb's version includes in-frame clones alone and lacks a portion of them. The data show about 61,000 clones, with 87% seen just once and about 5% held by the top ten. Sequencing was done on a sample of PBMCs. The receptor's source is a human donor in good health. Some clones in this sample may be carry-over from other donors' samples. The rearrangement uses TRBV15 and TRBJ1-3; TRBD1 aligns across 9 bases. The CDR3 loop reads CATSTAGQGRNTIYF. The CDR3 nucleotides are TGTGCCACCAGCACCGCGGGACAGGGTAGAAACACCATATATTTT.